Below are 22 T cell receptor beta chains sequenced from a single sample in a study of blood T cell repertoires in COVID-19. The assay was immunoSEQ multiplex PCR, and TCRdb's table has in-frame clones only and misses some. There are about 490,000 clones in the sample; 75% to 90% occur only once, and 3.2% lies in the top ten. Sequenced: peripheral blood. The receptors come from a human donor in a cohort sampled during active COVID-19.

The V and J genes are TRBV27 and TRBJ2-7, with TRBD1 as a possible D gene (6 bases). Germline V gene lookup returns CDR1 MNHEY and CDR2 SMNVEV (reference sequence). This CDR3 is built from 14 residues. Deletions cut 6 bases from V and 4 bases from J, with 16 bases between. As DNA, the CDR3 is TGTGCCAGCAGAAAGACAGGCCCCAAATACGAGCAGTACTTC. This codes for CASRKTGPKYEQYF.

This chain joins TRBV3-1 (or the pseudogene TRBV3-2) and TRBJ2-7; 11 bases are a match to TRBD2. The CDR3 is 16 residues long. Germline trimming cut 5 bases from V and 4 bases from J; bases unmatched to any gene: 10. Germline loops: CDR1 LGHDT, CDR2 YNNKEL (reference sequence). In DNA, the CDR3 is TGTGCCAGCAGCTGGGCCCCGGGACTAGCGGCTTACGAGCAGTACTTC. Protein sequence: CASSWAPGLAAYEQYF.

This clone was observed a handful of times. This rearrangement joins TRBV5-4 to TRBJ1-2, with D possibly matching TRBD1 (6 bases). This CDR3 has 13 residues. The V end was cut by 0 bases, the J end by 5 bases, with 8 bases between. Germline loops: CDR1 SGHNT, CDR2 YYREEE (reference sequence). The CDR3 reads CASSLGQVYGYTF. DNA of the CDR3: TGTGCCAGCAGCTTGGGACAGGTTTATGGCTACACCTTC.

The chain links TRBV2 to TRBJ2-5; TRBD2 matches at 9 bases. With 6 bases clipped from V and 5 bases from J, the junction kept 10 bases outside the gene matches. Germline lookup yields CDR1 SNHLY and CDR2 FYNNEI. The CDR3 extends over 15 amino acids. The CDR3: CASRDLAGRDETQYF. CDR3 DNA: TGTGCCAGCAGGGATCTAGCGGGGAGGGATGAGACCCAGTACTTC.

As to this clone: One end of the junction does not line up with germline, which may come from a read error. V gene TRBV7-7 combines with J gene TRBJ2-2, with TRBD2 matching 7 bases. The CDR3 runs 16 residues. Germline V CDR1 and CDR2: SSHAT, FNYEAQ (reference sequence). The DNA for the CDR3 is TGTGCTAGCAGCTTTGCCGCGGGAGAGTCGCCCGGGGAGCTGTTTTTT. Translation gives CASSFAAGESPGELFF.

The chain has TRBV29-1 and TRBJ1-2, with a tentative D call TRBD1 (5 bases). The CDR3 contains 12 residues. The V end was cut by 7 bases, the J end by 6 bases, with 15 bases between. Germline CDR1 and CDR2: SQVTM and ANQGSEA. The chain's CDR3 is CSAVLGVHGYTF. The CDR3 coding sequence is TGCAGCGCCGTCCTAGGGGTCCATGGCTACACCTTC. The full variable domain, its missing parts supplied by reference TRBV29-1 and TRBJ1-2, is SAVISQKPSRDICQRGTSLTIQCQVDSQVTMMFWYRQQPGQSLTLIATANQGSEATYESGFVIDKFPISRPNLTFSTLTVSNMSPEDSSIYLCSAVLGVHGYTFGSGTRLTVV.

V is TRBV6-4 and J is TRBJ1-2; 9 nucleotides agree with TRBD1. V shed 5 bases and J 5 bases; nucleotides not matched to a gene: 9. Germline V lookup: CDR1 MRHNA, CDR2 SNTAGT. The CDR3 totals 15 residues. CDR3 region: CASSPEGTGFYGYTF. The CDR3 nucleotides read TGTGCCAGCAGTCCCGAAGGGACAGGGTTTTATGGCTACACCTTC.

The chain recombines TRBV4-1 with TRBJ1-6, with TRBD1 matching over 11 bases. This CDR3 comprises 16 residues. Losses at the gene ends were 10 bases for V and 7 bases for J; bases not matched to a gene: 12. Looked up from germline, CDR1 is MGHRA and CDR2 is YSYEKL. Here the CDR3 DNA reads TGCGCCACCTCGAGACCAGGACAGGGGGCAAATTCACCCCTCCACTTT. Translated, it gives CATSRPGQGANSPLHF.

As DNA, the CDR3 is TGTGCCAGTAGTCTGATGACAGGACCGGTTGAAAAACTGTTTTTT. Protein sequence: CASSLMTGPVEKLFF. This rearrangement joins TRBV19 to TRBJ1-4; perhaps TRBD1 as D (6 bases). CDR1 is LNHDA, CDR2 SQIVND, per germline (reference sequence). V was cut by 5 bases and J by 7 bases, with 17 bases left in between. The CDR3 is made up of 15 amino acids.

V usage is TRBV4-1 and J usage is TRBJ2-7, with D maybe TRBD2 (6 bases). V dropped 0 bases and J dropped 1 base, with 16 bases sitting between them. The CDR3 totals 17 residues. Germline CDR1 reads MGHRA; CDR2 reads YSYEKL. The CDR3 is CASSQDVLRERSYEQYF. In nucleotides, the CDR3 is TGCGCCAGCAGCCAAGATGTATTACGGGAGCGGTCCTACGAGCAGTACTTC.

The sample holds one count of this clone. The chain has TRBV6-5 and TRBJ2-5, with 8 bases fitting TRBD1. Losses at the gene ends were 5 bases for V and 3 bases for J; bases not matched to a gene: 5. The germline V gene has CDR1 MNHEY and CDR2 SVGAGI. CDR3 length equals 14 residues. The CDR3 reads CASSRTGGEETQYF. The DNA for the CDR3 is TGTGCCAGCAGTCGAACAGGGGGTGAAGAGACCCAGTACTTC.

The genes are TRBV7-2 and TRBJ1-1; perhaps TRBD1 as D (6 bases). The germline V gene has CDR1 SGHTA and CDR2 FQGNSA. The V end was cut by 3 bases, the J end by 4 bases, with 18 bases between. This CDR3 has 16 amino acids. The CDR3 is CASSFPANTGSTEAFF. In nucleotides, the CDR3 is TGTGCCAGCAGCTTTCCGGCAAATACAGGGAGCACTGAAGCTTTCTTT.

This sequence joins TRBV11-2 and TRBJ2-4, with D hard to call. The CDR3 spans 17 residues. Trimming shortened V by 0 bases and J by 0 bases, and 12 bases separated the two germline ends. CDR1 SGHAT and CDR2 FQNNGV come from the germline V gene. This chain's CDR3 is CASSLDDRLVAKNIQYF. DNA of the CDR3: TGTGCCAGCAGCTTAGATGACCGACTGGTAGCCAAAAACATTCAGTACTTC.

V is TRBV15 and J is TRBJ1-2, with a weak D call TRBD1 (5 bases). In germline, CDR1 is LNHNV, CDR2 YYDKDF (reference sequence). Trimming cost V 1 base and J 7 bases, with 7 bases left between them. The CDR3 has 12 amino acids. CDR3 in amino acids: CATSRGGVGYTF. DNA of the CDR3: TGTGCCACCAGCAGAGGGGGCGTTGGCTACACCTTC.

J is TRBJ2-1 and V is TRBV6-2 or TRBV6-3, with D maybe TRBD2 (5 bases). Looked up from germline, CDR1 is MNHEY and CDR2 is SVGEGT. The CDR3 contains 13 residues. Trimming removed 5 bases at V and 6 bases at J, with 11 bases between. CDR3 in DNA: TGTGCCAGCAGTCTCCCGGAGGTCAATGAGCAGTTCTTC. It codes for CASSLPEVNEQFF.

This chain joins TRBV21-1 and TRBJ1-1; no check of the table's D call, TRBD1, against the DNA was made. TRBV21-1 is a known pseudogene. This CDR3 contains 16 residues. The CDR3 DNA follows: TGTGCCAGCAGCAAAGCGCTGGGCAGACTGAACACTGAAGCTTTCTTT. This codes for CASSKALGRLNTEAFF.

This chain joins TRBV12-3 or TRBV12-4 and TRBJ1-3; the D is unclear. The ends were cut back, 6 bases at V and 3 bases at J, with 3 bases in the middle. There are 11 residues in the CDR3. The CDR3 sequence: CASSLGNTIYF. The DNA of the CDR3 is TGTGCCAGCAGCCTTGGAAACACCATATATTTT.

V usage is TRBV11-3 and J usage is TRBJ1-3; D gene ambiguous. The V gene lost 5 bases and the J gene lost 0 bases, with 11 bases spanning the gap. From germline, CDR1 is SGHNT and CDR2 YENEEA. The CDR3 loop spans 15 amino acids. The CDR3 coding sequence is TGTGCCAGCAGCCCAACCGGGATCTCTGGAAACACCATATATTTT. Translation gives CASSPTGISGNTIYF.

V usage is TRBV19 and J usage is TRBJ2-5, with 7 bases that match TRBD2. This CDR3 is built from 18 residues. V was pared by 5 bases and J by 5 bases, with 20 bases of the junction left unmatched. The germline gives CDR1 LNHDA, CDR2 SQIVND (reference sequence). The CDR3 loop is CASSARGGGRALGETQYF. The CDR3 bases are TGTGCCAGTAGTGCCCGGGGTGGAGGGAGGGCCCTCGGGGAGACCCAGTACTTC.

The J gene is TRBJ1-2, the V gene TRBV19; 7 bases align to TRBD1. The CDR3 sequence is 12 residues long. J gave up 7 bases and V 6 bases, and 5 bases lay outside the gene matches. Germline V lookup: CDR1 LNHDA, CDR2 SQIVND (reference sequence). The CDR3 DNA reads TGTGCCAGTAGGACAGGGCTGGCTGGCTACACCTTC. Amino acids: CASRTGLAGYTF.

V is TRBV6-1 and J is TRBJ1-1; D call uncertain. The V end lost 5 bases, the J end lost 0 bases, and 7 bases lay between the germline ends. Germline CDR1 and CDR2: MNHNS and SASEGT. The CDR3 length is 13 residues. CDR3 in DNA: TGTGCCAGCAGTTCACCTATGAACACTGAAGCTTTCTTT. Its translation is CASSSPMNTEAFF.

CDR3 loop: CASNPGGLGGELFF. DNA for the CDR3: TGTGCCAGTAATCCGGGAGGGCTTGGCGGGGAGCTGTTTTTT. The chain carries TRBV19 and TRBJ2-2, with 8 bases identical to TRBD2. This CDR3 comprises 14 residues. Germline CDR1 and CDR2: LNHDA and SQIVND (reference sequence). V dropped 7 bases and J dropped 7; count of bases not matched to a gene: 8. The full variable domain, its missing parts supplied by reference TRBV19 and TRBJ2-2, is DGGITQSPKYLFRKEGQNVTLSCEQNLNHDAMYWYRQDPGQGLRLIYYSQIVNDFQKGDIAEGYSVSREKKESFPLTVTSAQKNPTAFYLCASNPGGLGGELFFGEGSRLTVL.